This T cell receptor (beta chain) was sequenced for a study of blood T cell repertoires in COVID-19. The wider study: PBMCs, B-cell-depleted T cells, or T cells were the source of the cDNA or gDNA that made up the material.

Data came from immunoSEQ multiplex PCR; TCRdb stores just in-frame clones and leaves some out. This table has 250,000 to 300,000 clones, approximately 87% appearing once. This receptor was identified in a woman in her twenties or thirties with COVID-19, enrolled during active disease. The sequencing input was peripheral blood.

The CDR3 region has the DNA TGTGCCAGCAGCCGGGGGGGCCCTAGCACAGATACGCAGTATTTT. It yields the protein CASSRGGPSTDTQYF. The chain combines TRBV5-6 with TRBJ2-3; 8 bases are shared with TRBD2. Losses at the gene ends were 4 bases for V and 0 bases for J; bases not matched to a gene: 4. CDR1 is SGHDT and CDR2 is YYEEEE in the germline V gene. This CDR3 comprises 15 residues. Combining the CDR3 with reference TRBV5-6 and TRBJ2-3 gives the whole variable domain DAGVTQSPTHLIKTRGQQVTLRCSPKSGHDTVSWYQQALGQGPQFIFQYYEEEERQRGNFPDRFSGHQFPNYSSELNVNALLLGDSALYLCASSRGGPSTDTQYFGPGTRLTVL.